The 32 T cell receptor beta chains below come from one sample, sequenced in a study of T cell responses to AZD1222 COVID-19 vaccine. Assay used: immunoSEQ multiplex PCR; TCRdb lists only in-frame clones, some missing. The repertoire has about 35,000 clones, over 75% of them found once; the top ten carry roughly 9.6%. Sequencing used peripheral blood, obtained 28 days after the second AZD1222 dose. All receptors derive from an adult who received the AZD1222 COVID-19 vaccine.

A single count supports this clone. The J gene is TRBJ1-2, the V gene TRBV5-1, with D tentatively TRBD1 (5 bases). V was clipped by 2 bases and J by 4 bases, with 15 bases between them. Germline V CDR1 and CDR2: SGHRS, YFSETQ. This CDR3 region has 15 residues. The CDR3 DNA reads as TGCGCCAGCAGCTTTTCGGGGGGGAATAGCTATGGCTACACCTTC. Protein sequence: CASSFSGGNSYGYTF.

This chain connects TRBV19 to TRBJ2-7, with 10 bases lining up with TRBD1. This CDR3 region has 17 residues. V was clipped by 6 bases and J by 0 bases; unmatched bases: 11. The germline gives CDR1 LNHDA, CDR2 SQIVND (reference sequence). The CDR3 loop reads CASRSYAGDRGSYEQYF. Here the CDR3 DNA reads TGTGCCAGTAGGTCATATGCTGGGGACAGGGGCTCCTACGAGCAGTACTTC.

In its sample, this clone was seen once. Written as DNA, the CDR3 is TGTGCCAGCAGCTCCCCGTTAGCGGGACCTCCCTACAATGAGCAGTTCTTC. It codes for CASSSPLAGPPYNEQFF. The chain combines TRBV7-9 with TRBJ2-1; 8 bases match TRBD2. The CDR3 totals 17 residues. The germline gives CDR1 SEHNR, CDR2 FQNEAQ (reference sequence). V trimming: 4 bases; J trimming: 2 bases; junction bases outside the gene matches: 10.

This chain uses TRBV29-1 with TRBJ2-5, with D possibly being TRBD2 (5 bases). V was trimmed by 7 bases and J by 5 bases, leaving 14 bases between them. Germline assignment: CDR1 SQVTM and CDR2 ANQGSEA. This CDR3 contains 12 residues. The CDR3 loop reads CSARRAEETQYF. The CDR3, as DNA: TGCAGCGCCCGGCGAGCGGAGGAGACCCAGTACTTC.

This clone occurred once. The rearrangement joins TRBV19 to TRBJ2-4, with D perhaps matching TRBD2 (6 bases). Trimming cost V 6 bases and J 4 bases, with 10 bases left between them. CDR1 is LNHDA and CDR2 is SQIVND in the germline V gene (reference sequence). This CDR3 region has 13 residues. CDR3 protein: CASRGGKKNIQYF. The CDR3 region has the DNA TGTGCCAGTAGGGGCGGGAAAAAAAACATTCAGTACTTC.

The rearrangement joins TRBV6-1 to TRBJ2-1; D call uncertain. Germline V gives CDR1 MNHNS, CDR2 SASEGT. The germline V and J ends were trimmed by 0 bases and 8 bases, with 14 bases remaining between them. CDR3 length: 15 residues. The CDR3 DNA follows: TGTGCCAGCAGTGAAGCCGCGTTGCGTCGGGATGAGCAGTTCTTC. Amino acids: CASSEAALRRDEQFF.

This clone appeared once. J is TRBJ2-3 and V is TRBV5-1; 11 bases are a match to TRBD2. Germline V gives CDR1 SGHRS, CDR2 YFSETQ. Unmatched junction bases numbered 9, after V lost 7 bases and J lost 2 bases. There are 16 residues in the CDR3. The chain's CDR3 is CASVGRLAGNTDTQYF. DNA for the CDR3: TGCGCCAGCGTAGGCCGACTAGCGGGGAACACAGATACGCAGTATTTT. Based on the CDR3 plus reference TRBV5-1 and TRBJ2-3, the full variable domain is KAGVTQTPRYLIKTRGQQVTLSCSPISGHRSVSWYQQTPGQGLQFLFEYFSETQRNKGNFPGRFSGRQFSNSRSEMNVSTLELGDSALYLCASVGRLAGNTDTQYFGPGTRLTVL.

This chain connects TRBV7-9 to TRBJ2-1; D remains unclear. V gave up 3 bases and J gave up 10 bases, with 7 bases separating them. The CDR3 sequence is 11 residues long. Germline CDR1 is SEHNR and CDR2 is FQNEAQ (reference sequence). CDR3 sequence reads: CASSFPSEQFF. The DNA for the CDR3 is TGTGCCAGCAGCTTCCCCAGCGAGCAGTTCTTC.

This chain joins TRBV19 and TRBJ1-1; D remains unclear. The CDR3 covers 14 residues. Germline lookup yields CDR1 LNHDA and CDR2 SQIVND (reference sequence). Trimming pared 7 bases from V and 1 base from J, leaving 13 bases between. The CDR3 sequence is CASTLDPGNTEAFF. CDR3 nucleotides: TGTGCCAGTACGTTGGATCCGGGGAACACTGAAGCTTTCTTT.

V usage is TRBV15 and J usage is TRBJ1-5; D gene ambiguous. With 0 bases removed from V and 3 bases from J, the gap between germline ends came to 9 bases. Per the germline V gene, CDR1 is LNHNV and CDR2 is YYDKDF (reference sequence). The CDR3 is 15 residues long. The CDR3, as DNA: TGTGCCACCAGCAGAGATTTAGAGTACAATCAGCCCCAGCATTTT. As protein: CATSRDLEYNQPQHF.

The CDR3 region has the DNA TGTGCCAGCAGTTTAAGGGACACCATATATTTT. Protein product: CASSLRDTIYF. The chain couples TRBV12-3 or TRBV12-4 to TRBJ1-3; D not certain. This CDR3 is 11 amino acids long. The V gene lost 2 bases and the J gene lost 8 bases, with 4 bases spanning the gap.

The chain employs TRBV5-1 and TRBJ1-1; possibly TRBD1 for D (6 bases). V was clipped by 6 bases and J by 1 base, with 16 bases between them. The CDR3 sequence is 15 residues long. Germline V gene lookup returns CDR1 SGHRS and CDR2 YFSETQ. CDR3 sequence: CASTTTGQQNTEAFF. CDR3 in DNA: TGCGCCAGCACGACCACGGGACAACAGAACACTGAAGCTTTCTTT.

This clone was seen only once. The genes are TRBV28 and TRBJ1-1; D gene uncertain. The CDR3 length is 14 residues. With 4 bases removed from V and 5 bases from J, the gap between germline ends came to 14 bases. Germline V gene sequence: CDR1 MDHEN, CDR2 SYDVKM. In nucleotides, the CDR3 is TGTGCCAGCAGTTCTCCGGGTCCTTGGACTGAAGCTTTCTTT. Translating gives CASSSPGPWTEAFF.

The chain links TRBV11-2 to TRBJ2-5, with D maybe TRBD1 (5 bases). The V end lost 1 base, the J end lost 4 bases, and 7 bases lay between the germline ends. There are 13 residues in the CDR3. CDR1 and CDR2 from the germline V gene are SGHAT and FQNNGV. CDR3 DNA: TGTGCCAGCAGCTTAGGACAGCGAGAGACCCAGTACTTC. This sequence encodes CASSLGQRETQYF. The full variable domain, rest sourced from reference TRBV11-2 and TRBJ2-5, is EAGVAQSPRYKIIEKRQSVAFWCNPISGHATLYWYQQILGQGPKLLIQFQNNGVVDDSQLPKDRFSAERLKGVDSTLKIQPAKLEDSAVYLCASSLGQRETQYFGPGTRLLVL.

The chain couples TRBV7-2 to TRBJ2-3, with TRBD2 identical over 9 bases. V lost 1 base and J lost 5; bases outside the gene matches: 10. The CDR3 has 17 amino acids. Per the germline V gene, CDR1 is SGHTA and CDR2 is FQGNSA. The DNA of the CDR3 is TGTGCCAGCAGCTTAGGCCGAGGGGCGGGGGGGAAAGATACGCAGTATTTT. Translated, it gives CASSLGRGAGGKDTQYF.

This clone was detected only a few times. This chain's CDR3 is CASSGRPGQPSYEQYF. The CDR3 DNA follows: TGTGCCAGCAGCGGTAGGCCGGGACAGCCCTCCTACGAGCAGTACTTC. The chain recombines TRBV9 with TRBJ2-7; 7 bases are a match to TRBD1. The CDR3 is 16 amino acids. CDR1 and CDR2 from the germline V gene are SGDLS and YYNGEE. J lost 0 bases, V lost 3 bases, and 9 bases had no gene match.

This chain uses TRBV5-4 with TRBJ2-3, with D possibly called TRBD1 or TRBD2 (5 bases each). CDR3 size: 13 residues. The V end lost 6 bases, the J end lost 7 bases, and 15 bases lay between the germline ends. From germline, CDR1 is SGHNT and CDR2 YYREEE (reference sequence). The chain's CDR3 is CASTLPGTYTQYF. In DNA form, the CDR3 reads TGTGCCAGCACTCTCCCGGGGACGTATACGCAGTATTTT.

This clone is medium-sized. The chain links TRBV3-1 (or the pseudogene TRBV3-2) to TRBJ2-1; unclear D gene. With 0 bases removed from V and 6 bases from J, the gap between germline ends came to 9 bases. CDR3 length: 14 amino acids. CDR1 and CDR2 from the germline V gene are LGHDT and YNNKEL (reference sequence). The DNA of the CDR3 is TGTGCCAGCAGCCAAGAAGGCCTACCCAATGAGCAGTTCTTC. This gives the protein CASSQEGLPNEQFF.

The chain employs TRBV5-5 and TRBJ1-1; 8 bases line up with TRBD1. CDR1 and CDR2 (germline): SGHKS, YYEKEE (reference sequence). The CDR3 runs to 16 residues. J lost 5 bases, V lost 4 bases, and 13 bases had no gene match. In nucleotides, the CDR3 is TGTGCCAGCAGCCTGGAAGTTTTTACAGGGGGGACTGAAGCTTTCTTT. This gives the protein CASSLEVFTGGTEAFF. The full variable domain, completed using reference TRBV5-5 and TRBJ1-1, is DAGVTQSPTHLIKTRGQQVTLRCSPISGHKSVSWYQQVLGQGPQFIFQYYEKEERGRGNFPDRFSARQFPNYSSELNVNALLLGDSALYLCASSLEVFTGGTEAFFGQGTRLTVV.

The chain links TRBV27 to TRBJ2-3; D gene unclear. Germline V gives CDR1 MNHEY, CDR2 SMNVEV (reference sequence). V was pared by 10 bases and J by 1 base, with 12 bases between. The CDR3 runs to 13 residues. CDR3 loop: CATRLRGTDTQYF. DNA of the CDR3: TGTGCCACCCGACTTAGGGGCACAGATACGCAGTATTTT.

The chain recombines TRBV28 with TRBJ2-7; D tentatively reads TRBD1 or TRBD2 (5 bases each). The CDR3 contains 14 residues. The V end was cut by 2 bases, the J end by 6 bases, with 14 bases between. Germline CDR1 reads MDHEN; CDR2 reads SYDVKM. The CDR3 is CASSLAPGASEQYF. Written as DNA, the CDR3 is TGTGCCAGCAGTTTAGCCCCCGGGGCGTCCGAGCAGTACTTC.

The J gene is TRBJ2-1, the V gene TRBV5-1; 9 nucleotides line up with TRBD2. Looked up from germline, CDR1 is SGHRS and CDR2 is YFSETQ. The V segment lost 4 bases and the J segment 7 bases; nucleotides outside the gene matches: 12. This CDR3 is 16 amino acids long. For the CDR3, the DNA is TGCGCCAGCAGCCCCCGTATCCCAGCGGGGGGAAATGAGCAGTTCTTC. It translates to CASSPRIPAGGNEQFF.

V usage is TRBV19 and J usage is TRBJ1-1; D is unresolved. Between the trimmed V and J ends, which lost 1 base and 4 bases, there was a span of 10 bases. The CDR3 runs 14 residues. Per the germline V gene, CDR1 is LNHDA and CDR2 is SQIVND (reference sequence). As DNA, the CDR3 is TGTGCCAGTAGTATAGCCGGGGTGGGCACTGAAGCTTTCTTT. It encodes CASSIAGVGTEAFF. Full variable domain (remainder filled in from reference TRBV19 and TRBJ1-1): DGGITQSPKYLFRKEGQNVTLSCEQNLNHDAMYWYRQDPGQGLRLIYYSQIVNDFQKGDIAEGYSVSREKKESFPLTVTSAQKNPTAFYLCASSIAGVGTEAFFGQGTRLTVV.

The DNA for the CDR3 is TGTGCCAGCAGTCCCGCTCAGGATCGAGGCTACACCTTC. It is translated as CASSPAQDRGYTF. This chain joins TRBV7-8 and TRBJ1-2; D not certain. V was pared by 6 bases and J by 8 bases, with 16 bases between. CDR1 SGHVS and CDR2 FQNEAQ come from the germline V gene. The CDR3 sequence is 13 residues long.

This chain connects TRBV11-2 to TRBJ1-5; unclear D gene. The CDR3 contains 15 residues. Germline V gene data show CDR1 as SGHAT and CDR2 as FQNNGV. With 1 base removed from V and 0 bases from J, the gap between germline ends came to 7 bases. The DNA for the CDR3 is TGTGCCAGCAGCTTAGCCGCAGGTAGCAATCAGCCCCAGCATTTT. The encoded protein is CASSLAAGSNQPQHF.

V gene TRBV7-2 combines with J gene TRBJ1-4, with a tentative D call TRBD1 (6 bases). The CDR3 contains 15 residues. V was shortened by 3 bases and J by 7 bases, with 15 bases between the two germline ends. Germline CDR1 is SGHTA and CDR2 is FQGNSA. For the CDR3, the DNA is TGTGCCAGCAGCTTTACGGGGGGCGCAGGTGAAAAACTGTTTTTT. As protein: CASSFTGGAGEKLFF.

The rearrangement joins TRBV25-1 to TRBJ1-1, with D possibly matching TRBD1 (6 bases). The CDR3 spans 14 residues. V was shortened by 4 bases and J by 6 bases, with 15 bases between the two germline ends. Germline V gene sequence: CDR1 MGHDK, CDR2 SYGVNS. The CDR3 sequence is CASSAADRWAEAFF. The CDR3 coding sequence is TGTGCCAGCAGTGCTGCAGACAGGTGGGCTGAAGCTTTCTTT.

The chain has TRBV4-2 and TRBJ2-5, with D unclear. The V gene lost 1 base and the J gene lost 5 bases, with 8 bases spanning the gap. CDR1 is LGHNA and CDR2 is YNFKEQ in the germline V gene. The CDR3 covers 13 residues. The CDR3 loop reads CASSQGVAETQYF. The CDR3 coding sequence is TGTGCCAGCAGCCAAGGAGTAGCTGAGACCCAGTACTTC.

V is TRBV5-6 and J is TRBJ2-7, with D tentatively TRBD2 (6 bases). Germline lookup yields CDR1 SGHDT and CDR2 YYEEEE. The V end lost 4 bases, the J end lost 4 bases, and 18 bases lay between the germline ends. This CDR3 has 15 residues. CDR3 DNA sequence: TGTGCCAGCAGCCCCCCCGGAGGGCAGCATTACGAGCAGTACTTC. Its translation: CASSPPGGQHYEQYF. The complete variable domain, with remaining parts taken from reference TRBV5-6 and TRBJ2-7, reads DAGVTQSPTHLIKTRGQQVTLRCSPKSGHDTVSWYQQALGQGPQFIFQYYEEEERQRGNFPDRFSGHQFPNYSSELNVNALLLGDSALYLCASSPPGGQHYEQYFGPGTRLTVT.

This clone appeared a few times. This chain connects TRBV3-1 (or the pseudogene TRBV3-2) to TRBJ2-7, with D unclear. The V end lost 3 bases, the J end lost 2 bases, and 11 bases lay between the germline ends. The CDR3 is made up of 14 amino acids. In germline, CDR1 is LGHDT, CDR2 YNNKEL (reference sequence). In DNA form, the CDR3 reads TGTGCCAGCAGCCATTTCACCAGTCCCTACGAGCAGTACTTC. Translating it yields CASSHFTSPYEQYF.

The chain is built from TRBV6-4 and TRBJ1-2, with 9 bases aligning to TRBD1. V shed 4 bases and J 4 bases; nucleotides not matched to a gene: 7. Germline lookup yields CDR1 MRHNA and CDR2 SNTAGT. The CDR3 is 15 amino acids. The CDR3 sequence is CASSASGTGTYGYTF. As DNA, the CDR3 is TGTGCCAGCAGTGCCTCCGGGACAGGGACCTATGGCTACACCTTC.

The chain uses TRBV6-5 and TRBJ2-1; no definite D call. CDR1 MNHEY and CDR2 SVGAGI come from the germline V gene. Trimming removed 2 bases from V and 4 bases from J, with 12 bases in between. CDR3 length equals 15 residues. This CDR3 is CASSYTTPKYNEQFF. In DNA, the CDR3 is TGTGCCAGCAGTTACACTACCCCGAAATACAATGAGCAGTTCTTC.